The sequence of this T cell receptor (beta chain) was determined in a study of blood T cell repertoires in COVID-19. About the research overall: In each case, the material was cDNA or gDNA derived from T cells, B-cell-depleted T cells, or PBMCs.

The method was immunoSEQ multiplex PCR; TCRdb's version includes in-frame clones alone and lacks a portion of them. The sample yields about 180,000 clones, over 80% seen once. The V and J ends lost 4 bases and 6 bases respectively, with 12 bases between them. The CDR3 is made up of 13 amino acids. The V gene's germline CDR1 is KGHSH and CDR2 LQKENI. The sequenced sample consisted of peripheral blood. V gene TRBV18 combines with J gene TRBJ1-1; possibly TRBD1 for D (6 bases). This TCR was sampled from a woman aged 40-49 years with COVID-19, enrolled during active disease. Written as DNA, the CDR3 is TGTGCCAGCTCACGTACGGGGGGCGCTGAAGCTTTCTTT. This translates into CASSRTGGAEAFF.